This T cell receptor (beta chain) was sequenced in a study of blood T cell repertoires in COVID-19. Original processing notes: Cell counts per sample came from amplifying reference gene primers. TCRdb keeps only in-frame clones here, not all; method: immunoSEQ multiplex PCR. V and J calls and clone size follow that table, whereas D and trimming were derived from the DNA. There are roughly 280,000 clones in the sample; around four fifths occur only once, and 4.6% lies in the top ten. Sequencing was performed on peripheral blood. The clonotype was recovered from a man aged 55 to 69 who had recovered from COVID-19.

CDR3 sequence reads: CASSTVGTSPYEQYF. The CDR3 DNA sequence: TGCGCCAGCAGCACGGTCGGGACTAGTCCCTACGAGCAGTACTTC. The chain uses TRBV5-1 and TRBJ2-7; 8 nucleotides agree with TRBD2. This CDR3 has 15 residues. The germline gives CDR1 SGHRS, CDR2 YFSETQ. After removal of 4 bases from V and 2 bases from J, the junction contained 8 bases not matched to a gene.